This T cell receptor (beta chain) was captured in a study of T cells in Graves' hyperthyroidism and ophthalmopathy. Study-wide context: Once the initial diagnosis was made, peripheral blood was obtained before any treatment. The study, taken as a whole, reports: Blood also carried most thyroid clonotypes expanded above 0.001. A 13 V-J signature model discriminated ophthalmopathy versus stable hyperthyroidism. Median prediction lead before ophthalmopathy onset was roughly 6 months with the model.

J was trimmed by 4 bases and V by 4 bases; bases with no gene match: 12. CDR3 length: 16 amino acids. From germline, CDR1 is SGHRS and CDR2 YFSETQ. Notes on this clonotype: Its antigen is not known.

There were TCR beta CDR3 regions amplified from RNA transcripts. A first-round RT-PCR of the TCR CDR3 used the HTBI primer set. MiXCR was run by TCRdb on the multiplex PCR reads, yielding one entry per CDR3 protein. The repertoire holds around 600,000 distinct CDR3 sequences, 12% to 15% seen once, with roughly 7.1% in the top ten. The sequence was collected from a woman aged 18-29 years with Graves' ophthalmopathy. V usage is TRBV5-1 and J usage is TRBJ2-5, with 8 bases identical to TRBD2. The sample consisted of blood. The CDR3 nucleotides are TGCGCCAGCAGCCAAGATGGCACGGGAGGGATAGAGACCCAGTACTTC. This encodes CASSQDGTGGIETQYF.